A single sample is the source of the 29 T cell receptor beta chains below, sequenced in a study of graft-versus-host responses after intestinal transplantation. Sequencing used immunoSEQ multiplex PCR; TCRdb keeps in-frame clones, though not all of them. The table lists 90,000 to 150,000 clones, about 93% of them singletons. The antigens of these receptors remain unknown. The starting material was unstimulated CD4+ T cells sorted from spleen or lymph node cells, obtained before intestinal transplant. The receptor set was obtained from a human donor who received an intestinal transplant.

V and J are TRBV28 and TRBJ1-1; 10 bases align to TRBD1. The CDR3 is 14 residues long. Germline V lookup: CDR1 MDHEN, CDR2 SYDVKM. The J segment lost 3 bases and the V segment lost 4 bases, leaving 2 bases of the junction unmatched. The CDR3 loop reads CASSSGQGDTEAFF. The CDR3 coding sequence is TGTGCCAGCAGTTCTGGACAGGGGGACACTGAAGCTTTCTTT. The full variable domain, with the rest looked up from reference TRBV28 and TRBJ1-1, is DVKVTQSSRYLVKRTGEKVFLECVQDMDHENMFWYRQDPGLGLRLIYFSYDVKMKEKGDIPEGYSVSREKKERFSLILESASTNQTSMYLCASSSGQGDTEAFFGQGTRLTVV.

This clone has only one observation. The chain employs TRBV6-6 and TRBJ1-1; D unresolved. With 6 bases removed from V and 1 base from J, the gap between germline ends came to 9 bases. CDR1 and CDR2 (germline): MNHNY, SVGAGI (reference sequence). The CDR3 runs to 13 residues. CDR3 in DNA: TGTGCCAGCAGAGAAGATCCGAACACTGAAGCTTTCTTT. Its translation: CASREDPNTEAFF.

DNA of the CDR3: TGCGCCAGCAGCCTGACTTTGGTCTCTGGGGCCAACGTCCTGACTTTC. As protein: CASSLTLVSGANVLTF. The rearrangement joins TRBV5-1 to TRBJ2-6; the D is unclear. CDR1 and CDR2 (germline): SGHRS, YFSETQ. The germline V and J ends were trimmed by 4 bases and 0 bases, with 11 bases remaining between them. This CDR3 spans 16 amino acids. The full variable domain, in which reference TRBV5-1 and TRBJ2-6 provide the parts outside the CDR3, is KAGVTQTPRYLIKTRGQQVTLSCSPISGHRSVSWYQQTPGQGLQFLFEYFSETQRNKGNFPGRFSGRQFSNSRSEMNVSTLELGDSALYLCASSLTLVSGANVLTFGAGSRLTVL.

The rearrangement uses TRBV5-1 and TRBJ1-2; 10 bases are shared with TRBD1. Germline V CDR1 and CDR2: SGHRS, YFSETQ. With 4 bases clipped from V and 8 bases from J, the junction kept 5 bases outside the gene matches. The CDR3 totals 13 residues. The chain's CDR3 is CASSPTGGKGYTF. The CDR3 DNA is TGCGCCAGCAGCCCGACAGGGGGCAAGGGCTACACCTTC.

The chain joins TRBV7-9 to TRBJ1-1, with D unresolved. This CDR3 is 13 amino acids long. Germline V gene lookup returns CDR1 SEHNR and CDR2 FQNEAQ (reference sequence). Trimming cost V 0 bases and J 5 bases, with 7 bases left between them. CDR3 sequence: CASSLAEGTEAFF. CDR3 DNA: TGTGCCAGCAGCTTAGCGGAGGGAACTGAAGCTTTCTTT.

J is TRBJ2-3 and V is TRBV2, with 7 bases identical to TRBD1. CDR3 size: 14 residues. V gave up 7 bases and J gave up 0 bases; unmatched junction bases: 4. Germline lookup yields CDR1 SNHLY and CDR2 FYNNEI. The CDR3 protein is CASKDRYSTDTQYF. The CDR3 bases are TGTGCCAGCAAGGACAGGTATAGCACAGATACGCAGTATTTT. Drawing the rest from reference TRBV2 and TRBJ2-3, the complete variable domain is EPEVTQTPSHQVTQMGQEVILRCVPISNHLYFYWYRQILGQKVEFLVSFYNNEISEKSEIFDDQFSVERPDGSNFTLKIRSTKLEDSAMYFCASKDRYSTDTQYFGPGTRLTVL.

In nucleotides, the CDR3 is TGCGCCAGCAGCCCGGGGGCAAGCACAGATACGCAGTATTTT. This encodes CASSPGASTDTQYF. This chain connects TRBV5-1 to TRBJ2-3; D is possibly TRBD1 or TRBD2 (6 bases each). Germline CDR1 and CDR2: SGHRS and YFSETQ. Trimming took off 4 bases at V and 0 bases at J, with 9 bases between the two ends. The CDR3 totals 14 residues. Full variable domain (remainder filled in from reference TRBV5-1 and TRBJ2-3): KAGVTQTPRYLIKTRGQQVTLSCSPISGHRSVSWYQQTPGQGLQFLFEYFSETQRNKGNFPGRFSGRQFSNSRSEMNVSTLELGDSALYLCASSPGASTDTQYFGPGTRLTVL.

The chain employs TRBV5-1 and TRBJ2-3, with 11 bases aligning to TRBD2. Germline V gene data show CDR1 as SGHRS and CDR2 as YFSETQ. V lost 4 bases, J lost 2 bases, and 9 bases stayed unmatched. This CDR3 is 17 amino acids long. DNA for the CDR3: TGCGCCAGCAGCCCACCGACTAGCGGGGTTATCACAGATACGCAGTATTTT. This encodes CASSPPTSGVITDTQYF. Looking up the rest from reference TRBV5-1 and TRBJ2-3 gives the full variable domain: KAGVTQTPRYLIKTRGQQVTLSCSPISGHRSVSWYQQTPGQGLQFLFEYFSETQRNKGNFPGRFSGRQFSNSRSEMNVSTLELGDSALYLCASSPPTSGVITDTQYFGPGTRLTVL.

The chain recombines TRBV6-1 with TRBJ2-5; 10 bases agree with TRBD1. The V gene end was trimmed by 4 bases and the J gene end by 5 bases; junction bases not matched to a gene: 7. The CDR3 spans 15 residues. Per germline, CDR1 MNHNS and CDR2 SASEGT. The CDR3 sequence is CASSALGQGGETQYF. The CDR3 bases are TGTGCCAGCAGTGCCTTAGGACAGGGGGGGGAGACCCAGTACTTC.

The rearrangement uses TRBV5-1 and TRBJ2-7; D is unclear. The ends were cut back, 0 bases at V and 6 bases at J, with 10 bases in the middle. CDR3 length: 13 residues. CDR1 and CDR2 from the germline V gene are SGHRS and YFSETQ. The CDR3 nucleotides are TGCGCCAGCAGCTTGGGACTCCCGTCCGAGCAGTACTTC. Translated: CASSLGLPSEQYF.

The chain couples TRBV5-6 to TRBJ2-5; D is possibly TRBD1 or TRBD2 (6 bases each). The closer fit of TRBJ2-7 to the DNA end suggests the J call may be wrong. Germline lookup yields CDR1 SGHDT and CDR2 YYEEEE. The length of the CDR3 is 12 residues. The CDR3 reads CASSSGAYEQYF. The CDR3, as DNA: TGTGCCAGCAGCTCGGGGGCTTACGAGCAGTACTTC.

V is TRBV28 and J is TRBJ1-3; possibly TRBD1 for D (5 bases). This CDR3 is built from 13 residues. The V and J ends lost 6 bases and 4 bases respectively, with 10 bases between them. Germline V gives CDR1 MDHEN, CDR2 SYDVKM. The CDR3 DNA reads TGTGCCAGCAGCTTCGGGGCCGGAAACACCATATATTTT. This encodes CASSFGAGNTIYF.

V and J are TRBV5-6 and TRBJ1-4; perhaps TRBD1 as D (6 bases). Germline loops: CDR1 SGHDT, CDR2 YYEEEE. This CDR3 is 13 amino acids long. Between the trimmed V and J ends, which lost 2 bases and 5 bases, there was a span of 7 bases. The CDR3 nucleotides read TGTGCCAGCAGCTTTCAGGGGAATGAAAAACTGTTTTTT. This codes for CASSFQGNEKLFF.

The genes are TRBV2 and TRBJ2-3, with D perhaps matching TRBD1 or TRBD2 (6 bases each). From germline, CDR1 is SNHLY and CDR2 FYNNEI. This CDR3 contains 14 residues. Trimming left V 8 bases short and J 2 bases short, with 14 bases between. CDR3 residues: CASGGRLTTDTQYF. CDR3 bases: TGTGCCAGCGGGGGGCGGTTGACCACAGATACGCAGTATTTT. Full variable domain (rest looked up from reference TRBV2 and TRBJ2-3): EPEVTQTPSHQVTQMGQEVILRCVPISNHLYFYWYRQILGQKVEFLVSFYNNEISEKSEIFDDQFSVERPDGSNFTLKIRSTKLEDSAMYFCASGGRLTTDTQYFGPGTRLTVL.

The genes are TRBV10-3 and TRBJ1-2; D is ambiguous. This CDR3 has 11 amino acids. Germline lookup yields CDR1 ENHRY and CDR2 SYGVKD. The germline V and J ends were trimmed by 6 bases and 5 bases, with 7 bases remaining between them. DNA for the CDR3: TGTGCCATCAGCTCAGGTTATGGCTACACCTTC. Translated: CAISSGYGYTF.

This clone was seen a single time. The chain is built from TRBV6-5 and TRBJ2-7; 11 nucleotides agree with TRBD2. V gave up 6 bases and J gave up 2 bases; unmatched junction bases: 3. The CDR3 runs 14 residues. Germline CDR1 and CDR2: MNHEY and SVGAGI. CDR3 sequence: CASRRLAGPYEQYF. In nucleotides, the CDR3 is TGTGCCAGCAGGAGACTAGCGGGGCCCTACGAGCAGTACTTC.

This clone was counted a single time. This chain joins TRBV5-1 and TRBJ2-7, with D tentatively TRBD1 (6 bases). The CDR3 is 14 residues long. Between the trimmed V and J ends, which lost 2 bases and 2 bases, there was a span of 11 bases. CDR1 and CDR2 (germline): SGHRS, YFSETQ. This chain's CDR3 is CASSFGTLTYEQYF. CDR3 coding DNA: TGCGCCAGCAGCTTCGGGACACTGACCTACGAGCAGTACTTC.

The chain uses TRBV7-9 and TRBJ1-1, with 9 positions matching TRBD1. The J segment lost 7 bases and the V segment lost 5 bases, leaving 17 bases of the junction unmatched. This CDR3 spans 17 amino acids. Germline CDR1 and CDR2: SEHNR and FQNEAQ (reference sequence). In DNA, the CDR3 is TGTGCCAGCAGCACCGACATTGGGGACAGGGAAAGGGGTGAAGCTTTCTTT. Translating gives CASSTDIGDRERGEAFF.

This chain joins TRBV6-1 and TRBJ2-5; 10 bases line up with TRBD1. After removal of 6 bases from V and 4 bases from J, the junction contained 2 bases not matched to a gene. This CDR3 has 13 residues. Germline V gene lookup returns CDR1 MNHNS and CDR2 SASEGT. Written as DNA, the CDR3 is TGTGCCAGCAGATGGACAGGGGGAGAGACCCAGTACTTC. Protein product: CASRWTGGETQYF.

The chain is built from TRBV19 and TRBJ1-1; TRBD1 is a possible D gene (5 bases). V shed 4 bases and J shed 1 base, with 7 bases lying between them. This CDR3 is built from 13 residues. The germline gives CDR1 LNHDA, CDR2 SQIVND (reference sequence). The DNA for the CDR3 is TGTGCCAGTAGTACTAGGGGGAACACTGAAGCTTTCTTT. This sequence encodes CASSTRGNTEAFF.

This clone has a single count. As DNA, the CDR3 is TGTGCCAGCAGTTACGACAGGGGCCCCAATGAAAAACTGTTTTTT. The encoded protein is CASSYDRGPNEKLFF. This chain uses TRBV6-5 with TRBJ1-4; the match to TRBD1 covers 8 bases. With V trimmed by 2 bases and J by 5 bases, 4 bases remained unmatched. This CDR3 contains 15 residues. Germline CDR1 MNHEY, CDR2 SVGAGI.

The gene calls are TRBV13 and TRBJ2-1, with 7 bases matching TRBD2. Germline V gene lookup returns CDR1 PRHDT and CDR2 FYEKMQ (reference sequence). Unmatched junction bases numbered 14, after V lost 5 bases and J lost 4 bases. This CDR3 has 17 amino acids. The chain's CDR3 is CASSTDVTDGRYNEQFF. CDR3 DNA: TGTGCCAGCAGCACCGACGTCACTGACGGGAGGTACAATGAGCAGTTCTTC.

This clone was detected only a few times. The rearrangement joins TRBV28 to TRBJ2-7, with D perhaps matching TRBD1 (6 bases). Trimming shortened V by 6 bases and J by 3 bases, and 27 bases separated the two germline ends. This CDR3 contains 18 residues. Germline V CDR1 and CDR2: MDHEN, SYDVKM. The CDR3 DNA follows: TGTGCCAGCAGAAGGCCCGGGACACAAGGGGTTAGGGTCTACGAGCAGTACTTC. It is translated as CASRRPGTQGVRVYEQYF. Full variable domain (missing parts from reference TRBV28 and TRBJ2-7): DVKVTQSSRYLVKRTGEKVFLECVQDMDHENMFWYRQDPGLGLRLIYFSYDVKMKEKGDIPEGYSVSREKKERFSLILESASTNQTSMYLCASRRPGTQGVRVYEQYFGPGTRLTVT.

The CDR3 is CASSSTTIEQFF. In DNA form, the CDR3 reads TGTGCCAGCAGTTCCACGACTATTGAGCAGTTCTTC. The genes are TRBV25-1 and TRBJ2-1; D is perhaps TRBD2 (5 bases). Looked up from germline, CDR1 is MGHDK and CDR2 is SYGVNS. V shed 5 bases and J shed 9 bases, with 11 bases lying between them. The CDR3 contains 12 residues.

The J gene is TRBJ2-1, the V gene TRBV9; 12 positions agree with TRBD2. The germline V gene encodes CDR1 SGDLS and CDR2 YYNGEE. The CDR3 totals 15 residues. With V trimmed by 4 bases and J by 4 bases, 3 bases remained unmatched. CDR3 coding DNA: TGTGCCAGCAGCTCGACTAGCGGGGGATACAATGAGCAGTTCTTC. The encoded protein is CASSSTSGGYNEQFF.

The V and J genes are TRBV14 and TRBJ2-1; TRBD2 might be the D (5 bases). Trimming left V 4 bases short and J 3 bases short, with 13 bases between. This CDR3 region has 15 residues. The germline V gene has CDR1 SGHDN and CDR2 FVKESK. In nucleotides, the CDR3 is TGTGCCAGCAGCCTCGACTATAAATTCTACAATGAGCAGTTCTTC. Protein: CASSLDYKFYNEQFF.

This clone was recorded once. The V gene is TRBV6-1, the J gene TRBJ1-5; maybe TRBD1 (6 bases). V lost 6 bases to trimming and J lost 4 bases, with 16 bases between them. Germline-derived CDR1 and CDR2 are MNHNS and SASEGT. The CDR3 runs to 15 residues. In nucleotides, the CDR3 is TGTGCCAGCAGCCGGACAGCCCCGTCGAATCAGCCCCAGCATTTT. It specifies CASSRTAPSNQPQHF.

The chain employs TRBV18 and TRBJ2-2; 12 bases fit TRBD2. Germline V gene sequence: CDR1 KGHSH, CDR2 LQKENI. This CDR3 comprises 16 residues. Germline trimming cut 5 bases from V and 5 bases from J; bases unmatched to any gene: 6. This CDR3 is CASSATGTSGTGELFF. DNA of the CDR3: TGTGCCAGCTCAGCTACCGGGACTAGCGGGACCGGGGAGCTGTTTTTT.

The chain employs TRBV7-3 and TRBJ2-1, with D perhaps matching TRBD2 (5 bases). The CDR3 is 12 amino acids. CDR1 is SGHTA, CDR2 FQGTGA, per germline. V lost 2 bases to trimming and J lost 10 bases, with 9 bases between them. This chain's CDR3 is CASSLERGEQFF. Written as DNA, the CDR3 is TGTGCCAGCAGCTTAGAGAGAGGGGAGCAGTTCTTC.